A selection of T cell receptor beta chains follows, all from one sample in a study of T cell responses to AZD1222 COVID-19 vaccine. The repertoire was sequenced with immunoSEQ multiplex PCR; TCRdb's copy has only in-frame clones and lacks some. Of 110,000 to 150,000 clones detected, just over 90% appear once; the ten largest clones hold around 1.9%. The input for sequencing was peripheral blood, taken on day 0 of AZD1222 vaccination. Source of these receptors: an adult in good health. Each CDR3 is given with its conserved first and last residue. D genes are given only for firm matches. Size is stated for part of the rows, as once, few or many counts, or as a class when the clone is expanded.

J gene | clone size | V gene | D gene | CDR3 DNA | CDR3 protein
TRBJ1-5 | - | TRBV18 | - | TGTGCCAGCTCACCAGAGACAGATCTTCAGCCCCAGCATTTT | CASSPETDLQPQHF
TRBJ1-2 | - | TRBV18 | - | TGTGCCAGCTCACCTCAATCCCTTGGGCCCACAGTTATGGCCCACGATGGCTACACCTTC | CASSPQSLGPTVMAHDGYTF
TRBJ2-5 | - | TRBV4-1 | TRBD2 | TGCGCCAGCAGCCAAATGGGACTAGCGGGGTCGGCCCAAGAGACCCAGTACTTC | CASSQMGLAGSAQETQYF
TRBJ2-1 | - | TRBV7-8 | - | TGTGCCAGCAGCCTGGGGGGGGCCCAATACAATGAGCAGTTCTTC | CASSLGGAQYNEQFF
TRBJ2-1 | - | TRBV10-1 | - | TGCGCCACCCGACCCGGGGGGCTCTACAATGAGCAGTTCTTC | CATRPGGLYNEQFF
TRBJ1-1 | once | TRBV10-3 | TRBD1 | TGTGCCATCAGTGCTGACAGGGTCACTGAAGCTTTCTTT | CAISADRVTEAFF
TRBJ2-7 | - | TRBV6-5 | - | TGTGCCAGCGCTTGGAGAGGGCCTACCTACGAGCAGTACTTC | CASAWRGPTYEQYF
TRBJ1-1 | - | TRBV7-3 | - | TGTGCCAGCAGCTTAAACGGCAACACTGAAGCTTTCTTT | CASSLNGNTEAFF
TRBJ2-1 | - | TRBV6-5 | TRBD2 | TGTGCCAGCAGTTACTCGAGCGGGGAAAATGAGCAGTTCTTC | CASSYSSGENEQFF
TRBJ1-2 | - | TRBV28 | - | TGTGCCAGCAGTTTAGGGGGGTATGGCTACACCTTC | CASSLGGYGYTF
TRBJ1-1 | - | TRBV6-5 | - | TGTGCCAGCAGTTATTGGGGGGACCTGAACACTGAAGCTTTCTTT | CASSYWGDLNTEAFF
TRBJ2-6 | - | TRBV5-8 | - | TGTGCCAGCACCCCGATTGGTGGGGCCAACGTCCTGACTTTC | CASTPIGGANVLTF
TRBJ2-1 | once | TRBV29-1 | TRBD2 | TGCAGCGTTAGTAGCGGGGGGGGAAATGAGCAGTTCTTC | CSVSSGGGNEQFF
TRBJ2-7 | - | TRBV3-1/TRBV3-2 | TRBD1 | TGTGCCAGCAGTCGGACAGGTAACTACGAGCAGTACTTC | CASSRTGNYEQYF
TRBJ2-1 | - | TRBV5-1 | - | TGCGCCAGCAGCTTTATGCAGGGTTCGTACAATGAGCAGTTCTTC | CASSFMQGSYNEQFF
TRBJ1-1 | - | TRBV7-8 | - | TGTGCCAGCAGCTTCCGCCCCGCCCTTGAAGCTTTCTTT | CASSFRPALEAFF
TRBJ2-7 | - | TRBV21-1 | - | TGTGCCAGCAGCACCTGCCTCTGGGAGGGGTTTGGCTACGAGCAGTACTTC | CASSTCLWEGFGYEQYF
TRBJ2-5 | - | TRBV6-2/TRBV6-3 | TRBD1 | TGTGCCAGCAGTTACCCGGACAGGGAGACCCAGTACTTC | CASSYPDRETQYF
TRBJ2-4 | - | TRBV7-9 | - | TGTGCCAGCAGCTTAGCTGCAGGGCGAGCCAAAAACATTCAGTACTTC | CASSLAAGRAKNIQYF
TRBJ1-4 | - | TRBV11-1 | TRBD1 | TGTGCCAGCAGCCGCAGGGGACAGACAACTAATGAAAAACTGTTTTTT | CASSRRGQTTNEKLFF
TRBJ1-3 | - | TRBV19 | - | TGTGCCAGTAGTATGGGCGGGGGCGACTCTGGAAACACCATATATTTT | CASSMGGGDSGNTIYF
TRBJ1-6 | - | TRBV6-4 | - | TGTGCCAGCAGGAGCGAACTAGGAAATTCACCCCTCCACTTT | CASRSELGNSPLHF
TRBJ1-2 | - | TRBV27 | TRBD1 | TGTGCCAGCAGTTCACGACAGGGGGCGGACTATGGCTACACCTTC | CASSSRQGADYGYTF
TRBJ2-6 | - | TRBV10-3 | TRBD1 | TGTGCCATCAGGGACGGACAGGGAGGAAGCTCTGGGGCCAACGTCCTGACTTTC | CAIRDGQGGSSGANVLTF
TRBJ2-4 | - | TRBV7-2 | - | TGTGCCAGCAGCCCACTAGAGCTAGCCAAAAACATTCAGTACTTC | CASSPLELAKNIQYF
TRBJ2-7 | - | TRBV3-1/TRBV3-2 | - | TGTGCCAGCAGCCAAATGGGGGGCCTGGTGTACGAGCAGTACTTC | CASSQMGGLVYEQYF
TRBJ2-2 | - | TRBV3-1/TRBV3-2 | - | TGTGCCAGCAGCCAAGCGGGGGCCGGGGAGCTGTTTTTT | CASSQAGAGELFF
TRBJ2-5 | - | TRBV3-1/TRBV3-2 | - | TGTGCCAGCAGCCAAGAGGGCGAATTTGAGAAGACCCAGTACTTC | CASSQEGEFEKTQYF
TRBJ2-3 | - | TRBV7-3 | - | TGTGCCAGCAGCCTAGACGGAAGCACAGATACGCAGTATTTT | CASSLDGSTDTQYF
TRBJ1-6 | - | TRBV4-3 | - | TGCGCCAGCAGCCTCGAAGTTGGGTCACCCCTCCACTTT | CASSLEVGSPLHF
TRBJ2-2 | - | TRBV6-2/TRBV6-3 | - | TGTGCCAGCAGTTCTGGGGGGGGCTGGAGCACCGGGGAGCTGTTTTTT | CASSSGGGWSTGELFF
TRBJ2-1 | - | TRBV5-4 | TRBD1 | TGTGCCAGCAGCCACCGGGACAGCTCCAATGAGCAGTTCTTC | CASSHRDSSNEQFF
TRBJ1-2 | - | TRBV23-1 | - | TGCGCCAGCAGGACTGTGGGCACAAACTATGGCTACACCTTC | CASRTVGTNYGYTF
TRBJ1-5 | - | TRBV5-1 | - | TGCGCCAGCAGCGTAGGCATACGGCCGGTGCCCCAGCATTTT | CASSVGIRPVPQHF
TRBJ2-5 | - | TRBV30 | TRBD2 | TGTGCCTGGAGTGTTTTGAGGGCGGGGGGGGCGAAGACCCAGTACTTC | CAWSVLRAGGAKTQYF
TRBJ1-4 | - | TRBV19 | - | TGTGCCAGTAGTGACGTGGCAGGGGAGGAAAAACTGTTTTTT | CASSDVAGEEKLFF
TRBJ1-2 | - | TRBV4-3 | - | TGCGCCAGCAGCCAAGGGACAGAGTTCTATGGCTACACCTTC | CASSQGTEFYGYTF
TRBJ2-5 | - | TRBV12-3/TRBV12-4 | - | TGTGCCAGCAGGCGAGGAGAGACCCAGTACTTC | CASRRGETQYF
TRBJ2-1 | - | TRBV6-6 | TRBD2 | TGTGCCAGCAGTTATCAAGCGGGGGGCTTTTACAATGAGCAGTTCTTC | CASSYQAGGFYNEQFF
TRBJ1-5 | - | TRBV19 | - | TGTGCCAGTAGTATCCGGCGGGAGAGGCCCCAGCATTTT | CASSIRRERPQHF
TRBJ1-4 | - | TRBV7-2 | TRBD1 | TGTGCCAGCAGCGCTCGACAGGGTCAGAGGGTCGGTGAAAAACTGTTTTTT | CASSARQGQRVGEKLFF